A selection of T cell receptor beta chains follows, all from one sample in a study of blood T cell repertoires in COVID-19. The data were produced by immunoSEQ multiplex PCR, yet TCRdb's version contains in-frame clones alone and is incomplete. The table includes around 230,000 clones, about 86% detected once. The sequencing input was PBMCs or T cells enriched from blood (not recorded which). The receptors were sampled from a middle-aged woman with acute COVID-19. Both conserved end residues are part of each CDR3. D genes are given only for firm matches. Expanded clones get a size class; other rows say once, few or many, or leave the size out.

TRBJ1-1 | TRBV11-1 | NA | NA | TGTGCCAGCAGCTTGTCCTGGGGAGAGAACACTGAAGCTTTCTTT | CASSLSWGENTEAFF
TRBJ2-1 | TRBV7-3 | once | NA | TGTGCCAGCGGGACTGGCGTAAACAATGAGCAGTTCTTC | CASGTGVNNEQFF
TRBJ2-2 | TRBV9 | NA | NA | TGTGCCAGCAGCGTAGGAGGTAGCCTGGCTGGGGAGCTGTTTTTT | CASSVGGSLAGELFF
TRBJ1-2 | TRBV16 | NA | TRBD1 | TGTGCCAGCAGCCAAACGCCGGGACAGGGGAACCGTGGCTACACCTTC | CASSQTPGQGNRGYTF
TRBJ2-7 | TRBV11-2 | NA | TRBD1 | TGTGCCAGCAGCTTAAGGGGGACAGGGGACGAGCAGTACTTC | CASSLRGTGDEQYF
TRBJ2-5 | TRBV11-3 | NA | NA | TGTGCCAGCAGCTTTGACAACCTTTTTCCTGAGACCCAGTACTTC | CASSFDNLFPETQYF
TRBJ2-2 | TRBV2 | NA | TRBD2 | TGTGCCAGCAGCCCATCTAGCGGGTACACCGGGGAGCTGTTTTTT | CASSPSSGYTGELFF
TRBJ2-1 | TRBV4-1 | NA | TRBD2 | TGCGCCAGCAGGATAGGCGGGACTAGCGGGAGTGATGAGCAGTTCTTC | CASRIGGTSGSDEQFF
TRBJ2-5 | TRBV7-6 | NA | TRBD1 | TGTGCCAGCAGCCCCAGACAGGGGTCCGTACAAGAGACCCAGTACTTC | CASSPRQGSVQETQYF
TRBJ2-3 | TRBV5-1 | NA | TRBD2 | TGCGCCAGCAGCTTGGCCAGGGCTAGCGGGACCGATACGCAGTATTTT | CASSLARASGTDTQYF
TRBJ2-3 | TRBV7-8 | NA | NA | TGTGCCAGCAGCTTAGCCCTAGCAGGCCCCCTCGATACGCAGTATTTT | CASSLALAGPLDTQYF
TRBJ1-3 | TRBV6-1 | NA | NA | TGTGCCAGCAGTGAAGTGGCAGGGGAATCTGGAAACACCATATATTTT | CASSEVAGESGNTIYF
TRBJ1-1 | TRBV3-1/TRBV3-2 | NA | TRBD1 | TGTGCCAGCAGCCCCCGGATAGGGGGCTTCACTGAAGCTTTCTTT | CASSPRIGGFTEAFF
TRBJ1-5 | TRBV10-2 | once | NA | TGCGCCAGCAGTGATTTCGGGGGGCCGAGTCAGCCCCAGCATTTT | CASSDFGGPSQPQHF
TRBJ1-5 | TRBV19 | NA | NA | TGTGCCAGTACCCCGGGGATGGGTCAGCCCCAGCATTTT | CASTPGMGQPQHF
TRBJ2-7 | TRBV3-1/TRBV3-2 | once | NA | TGTGCCAGCAGCCAGGGGACATTTTCCTACGAGCAGTACTTC | CASSQGTFSYEQYF
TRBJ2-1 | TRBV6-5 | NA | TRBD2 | TGTGCCAGCAGGGCGGGAGATTGGAATGAGCAGTTCTTC | CASRAGDWNEQFF
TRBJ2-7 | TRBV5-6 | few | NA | TGTGCCAGCAGCTTGGAACAGACATACGAGCAGTACTTC | CASSLEQTYEQYF
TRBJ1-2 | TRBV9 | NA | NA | TGTGCCAGCAGCGTAGCTAGCGGGGAGGAGAACTATGGCTACACCTTC | CASSVASGEENYGYTF
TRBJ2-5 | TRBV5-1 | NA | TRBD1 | TGCGCCAGCAGCATAGACAGGGAAGAGACCCAGTACTTC | CASSIDREETQYF
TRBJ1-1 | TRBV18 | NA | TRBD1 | TGTGCCAGCTCACCACCGTCGCGGACAGGGGGATCAGCTTTCTTT | CASSPPSRTGGSAFF
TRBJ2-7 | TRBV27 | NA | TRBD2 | TGTGCCAGCAGACTAGGGACTAGCGGAGGCTACGAGCAGTACTTC | CASRLGTSGGYEQYF
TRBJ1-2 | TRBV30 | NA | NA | TGTGCCTGGAGGGGCAGGGCAGACTATGGCTACACCTTC | CAWRGRADYGYTF
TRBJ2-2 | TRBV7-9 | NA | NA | TGTGCCAGCAGCTCAAACACCGGGGAGCTGTTTTTT | CASSSNTGELFF
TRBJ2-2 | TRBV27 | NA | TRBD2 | TGTGCCAGCAGCCCCCAAGGCGGGAGAATTTCCGGGGAGCTGTTTTTT | CASSPQGGRISGELFF
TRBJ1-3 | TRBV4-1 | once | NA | TGCGCCAGCAGCCAAGTTGCAGGGCCTGGAAACACCATATATTTT | CASSQVAGPGNTIYF
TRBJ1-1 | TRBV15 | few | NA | TGTGCCACAATGCCCGGACAGAGAAACACTGAAGCTTTCTTT | CATMPGQRNTEAFF
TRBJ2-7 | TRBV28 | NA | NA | TGTGCCAGCAGTTTAACAGACCCCCCGGAGCAGTACTTC | CASSLTDPPEQYF
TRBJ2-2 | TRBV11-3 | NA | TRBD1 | TGTGCCACTACAGGGGGCACCGGGGAGCTGTTTTTT | CATTGGTGELFF
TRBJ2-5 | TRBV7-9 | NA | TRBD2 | TGTGCCAGCAGCTTAGCAGGGACTAGCGGGAGGCAGTACTTC | CASSLAGTSGRQYF
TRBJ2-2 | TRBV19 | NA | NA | TGTGCCAGTAGTCCAGGAGGTTCCGGGGAGCTGTTTTTT | CASSPGGSGELFF
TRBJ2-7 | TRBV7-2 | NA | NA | TGTGCCAGCAGCTTCAGGGGCTCCTACGAGCAGTACTTC | CASSFRGSYEQYF
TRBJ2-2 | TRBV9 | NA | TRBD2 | TGTGCCAGCAGCGTAGGTGCAGCGGGAGCCGGGGAGCTGTTTTTT | CASSVGAAGAGELFF
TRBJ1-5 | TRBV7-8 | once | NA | TGTGCCAGCAGCTTCCCGGGGGGGCTTCAGCCCCAGCATTTT | CASSFPGGLQPQHF
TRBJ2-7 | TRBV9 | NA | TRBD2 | TGTGCCAGCAGCGTAGAAGCGGGAGGGCCCTACGAGCAGTACTTC | CASSVEAGGPYEQYF
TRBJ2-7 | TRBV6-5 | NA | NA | TGTGCCAGCAGTCAGGTGGCAGGTACCTACGAGCAGTACTTC | CASSQVAGTYEQYF
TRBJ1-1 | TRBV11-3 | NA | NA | TGTGCCAGCAGCTTACGGGGGAGGAACACTGAAGCTTTCTTT | CASSLRGRNTEAFF
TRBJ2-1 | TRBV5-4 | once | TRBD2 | TGTGCCAGCAGCTTGGGACTAGCGGGACCGGGGGGCTACAATGAGCAGTTCTTC | CASSLGLAGPGGYNEQFF
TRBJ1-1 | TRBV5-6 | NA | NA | TGTGCCAGCAGCTTTCGGGGGGTTTTCACTGAAGCTTTCTTT | CASSFRGVFTEAFF
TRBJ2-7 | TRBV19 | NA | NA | TGTGCCAGTAGTATCCGGGACACCACCTACGAGCAGTACTTC | CASSIRDTTYEQYF
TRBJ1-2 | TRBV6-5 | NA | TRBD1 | TGTGCCAGCAGTTACGGGACAGGGAATTTTGGCTACACCTTC | CASSYGTGNFGYTF
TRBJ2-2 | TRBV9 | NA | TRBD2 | TGTGCCAGCAGCGTAGTGTTAGCGGGAGGCACCGGGGAGCTGTTTTTT | CASSVVLAGGTGELFF
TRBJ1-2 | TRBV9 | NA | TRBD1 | TGTGCCAGCAGCCCCGGGACAGGAAGGGGTAACTATGGCTACACCTTC | CASSPGTGRGNYGYTF
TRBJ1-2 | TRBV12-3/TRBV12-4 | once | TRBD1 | TGTGCCAGCACCCTAGGGGGCGGCGGCTACACCTTC | CASTLGGGGYTF
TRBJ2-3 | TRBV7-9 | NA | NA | TGTGCCAGCAGATACGACCTAGGTACGCAGTATTTT | CASRYDLGTQYF
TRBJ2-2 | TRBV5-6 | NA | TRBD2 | TGTGCCAGCAGCTTCTGGACTAGCGGGAGATCCGGGGAGCTGTTTTTT | CASSFWTSGRSGELFF
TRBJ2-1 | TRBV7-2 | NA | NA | TGTGCCAGCAGCTTGAAGAGCTCCCATGAGCAGTTCTTC | CASSLKSSHEQFF
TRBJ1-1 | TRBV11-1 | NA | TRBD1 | TGTGCCAGCAGCTTAAACAGGGGGCGGAACACTGAAGCTTTCTTT | CASSLNRGRNTEAFF